The present entry profiles one TCR beta chain with its context. Its cognate antigen is unknown. Method: immunoSEQ multiplex PCR; TCRdb's copy keeps in-frame clones and lacks some. Altogether about 160,000 clones are present, approximately 96% being singletons, with the ten largest covering about 0.89%. The sample is drawn from a study of cytomegalovirus exposure and HLA in healthy donors. V was cut by 5 bases and J by 4 bases, with 24 bases left in between. CDR1 SEHNR and CDR2 FQNEAQ come from the germline V gene (reference sequence). There are 19 residues in the CDR3. Study-level points and caveats: It was approximately 150 TCR beta chains that were listed as cytomegalovirus-associated.

Sequenced input: PBMCs. The TCR originated in a woman aged 18-30 years in good health and CMV-seronegative. The chain has TRBV7-9 and TRBJ2-6; weak D call: TRBD1 (6 bases). In DNA, the CDR3 is TGTGCCAGCAGCCTCCTCCACAGGGTGGTAATTTCCGGGGCCAACGTCCTGACTTTC. Translation gives CASSLLHRVVISGANVLTF.